These 29 T cell receptor beta chains share one sample of origin, sequenced in a study of T cell responses to AZD1222 COVID-19 vaccine. Profiled with immunoSEQ multiplex PCR; TCRdb holds only in-frame clones, not every one. The table records around 54,000 clones, 86% of them present only once. The source material was peripheral blood, sampled 28 days after the second AZD1222 dose. The source is an adult who received the AZD1222 COVID-19 vaccine.

V and J are TRBV7-9 and TRBJ1-2; a weak D match, TRBD1 (6 bases). The CDR3 length is 14 residues. V was shortened by 5 bases and J by 4 bases, with 14 bases between the two germline ends. Germline lookup yields CDR1 SEHNR and CDR2 FQNEAQ (reference sequence). Here the CDR3 DNA reads TGTGCCAGCAGCCCCCAACAGGGAATCTATGGCTACACCTTC. It is translated as CASSPQQGIYGYTF.

The chain uses TRBV10-3 and TRBJ1-2, with 10 bases lining up with TRBD1. The V gene's germline CDR1 is ENHRY and CDR2 SYGVKD. This CDR3 contains 13 residues. V dropped 11 bases and J dropped 3; count of bases not matched to a gene: 6. CDR3 amino acids: CAADRGQDYGYTF. The DNA of the CDR3 is TGTGCCGCCGACAGGGGGCAGGACTATGGCTACACCTTC.

The chain recombines TRBV2 with TRBJ1-5; no clear D. Germline V gives CDR1 SNHLY, CDR2 FYNNEI. The CDR3 sequence is 14 residues long. Trimming took 4 bases from V and 6 from J, leaving 13 bases between them. CDR3 amino acids: CASSVGKGVQPQHF. The CDR3 bases are TGTGCCAGCAGTGTTGGCAAGGGTGTTCAGCCCCAGCATTTT.

The table lists this clone with a few counts. The chain uses TRBV6-5 and TRBJ2-1, with D possibly TRBD2 on 6 matching bases. Trimming took off 7 bases at V and 6 bases at J, with 16 bases between the two ends. The germline V gene has CDR1 MNHEY and CDR2 SVGAGI. The CDR3 length is 14 residues. CDR3 DNA: TGTGCCAGCATAATGGGGGGTTGGCGCAATGAGCAGTTCTTC. Translating it yields CASIMGGWRNEQFF.

The chain combines TRBV5-4 with TRBJ1-1; D gene ambiguous. This CDR3 is 13 amino acids long. CDR1 is SGHNT and CDR2 is YYREEE in the germline V gene (reference sequence). Trimming removed 3 bases from V and 0 bases from J, with 6 bases in between. The CDR3 loop reads CASSSSLNTEAFF. The DNA of the CDR3 is TGTGCCAGCAGCTCTTCATTGAACACTGAAGCTTTCTTT.

The chain recombines TRBV11-3 with TRBJ2-1; 11 bases agree with TRBD1. J lost 4 bases, V lost 5 bases, and 4 bases had no gene match. Germline values: CDR1 SGHNT, CDR2 YENEEA. This CDR3 contains 15 residues. The CDR3 DNA sequence: TGTGCCAGCAGCACCGGGACAGGGGGATACAATGAGCAGTTCTTC. Translated, it gives CASSTGTGGYNEQFF.

The chain links TRBV28 to TRBJ2-7, with a possible D match to TRBD1 (8 bases). CDR1 is MDHEN, CDR2 SYDVKM, per germline. The CDR3 loop spans 13 amino acids. Trimming stripped 8 bases from V and 8 bases from J, with 19 bases between. Written as DNA, the CDR3 is TGTGCCAGCGGGAGGGGACAGGTCAGGCAGCAGTACTTC. Residues: CASGRGQVRQQYF.

The V gene is TRBV21-1, the J gene TRBJ1-3; the table names TRBD1, a call not compared with the DNA. TRBV21-1 has pseudogene status. The CDR3 is made up of 15 amino acids. CDR3 sequence: CASSEGGAGGNTIYF. The CDR3 nucleotides read TGTGCCAGCAGCGAAGGGGGCGCAGGAGGAAACACCATATATTTT.

V and J are TRBV27 and TRBJ2-7; 10 bases map to TRBD1. CDR1 and CDR2 (germline): MNHEY, SMNVEV (reference sequence). The CDR3 loop spans 14 amino acids. The ends lost 8 bases at V and 7 bases at J; junction bases unmatched: 11. The CDR3 spells CASATRQGAREQYF. In nucleotides, the CDR3 is TGTGCCAGCGCCACGAGACAGGGGGCAAGGGAGCAGTACTTC.

By frequency in the sample, this clone is medium-sized. This sequence joins TRBV5-1 and TRBJ2-7; possible D gene TRBD1, 6 bases. Trimming removed 2 bases from V and 2 bases from J, with 8 bases in between. The CDR3 runs to 13 residues. Per the germline V gene, CDR1 is SGHRS and CDR2 is YFSETQ. CDR3 region: CASSFDRTYEQYF. The CDR3 coding sequence is TGCGCCAGCAGCTTTGACAGGACCTACGAGCAGTACTTC.

This clone was detected a few times. J is TRBJ2-7 and V is TRBV7-2; possible D gene TRBD1, 6 bases. V was pared by 3 bases and J by 5 bases, with 11 bases between. The CDR3 runs to 13 residues. The germline CDR1 and CDR2 sequences are SGHTA and FQGNSA. The CDR3 DNA sequence: TGTGCCAGCAGCTTCAACCAGGGGAACGAGCAGTACTTC. This translates into CASSFNQGNEQYF.

The CDR3 protein is CASNKDHYGYTF. CDR3 DNA sequence: TGTGCCAGCAATAAGGATCACTATGGCTACACCTTC. This rearrangement joins TRBV28 to TRBJ1-2; D is ambiguous. This CDR3 spans 12 amino acids. V was cut by 7 bases and J by 3 bases, with 9 bases left in between. The germline V gene has CDR1 MDHEN and CDR2 SYDVKM.

The chain uses TRBV2 and TRBJ2-7; D assignment may be TRBD1 or TRBD2 (5 bases each). CDR3 length equals 13 residues. Trimming cost V 6 bases and J 3 bases, with 12 bases left between them. Germline values: CDR1 SNHLY, CDR2 FYNNEI. The CDR3 DNA follows: TGTGCCAGCAGAACCGGGACCGACTACGAGCAGTACTTC. This gives the protein CASRTGTDYEQYF. Looking up the rest from reference TRBV2 and TRBJ2-7 gives the full variable domain: EPEVTQTPSHQVTQMGQEVILRCVPISNHLYFYWYRQILGQKVEFLVSFYNNEISEKSEIFDDQFSVERPDGSNFTLKIRSTKLEDSAMYFCASRTGTDYEQYFGPGTRLTVT.

The chain combines TRBV2 with TRBJ2-1, with 16 bases fitting TRBD2. Germline trimming cut 10 bases from V and 9 bases from J; bases unmatched to any gene: 6. Germline CDR1 and CDR2: SNHLY and FYNNEI. The CDR3 is 14 amino acids. The CDR3 region is CATGTSGGASEQFF. The CDR3 DNA sequence: TGTGCCACGGGGACTAGCGGGGGGGCCAGTGAGCAGTTCTTC.

This clone was recorded a few times. This sequence joins TRBV19 and TRBJ2-7, with D perhaps TRBD1 (5 bases). V lost 8 bases and J 3 bases, leaving 14 bases between the germline ends. Per the germline V gene, CDR1 is LNHDA and CDR2 is SQIVND (reference sequence). The CDR3 sequence is 13 residues long. CDR3 residues: CASQGPGFYEQYF. The CDR3 DNA reads as TGTGCCAGTCAGGGCCCGGGTTTCTACGAGCAGTACTTC.

The chain uses TRBV10-3 and TRBJ1-5; TRBD1 agrees at 8 bases. The V gene end was trimmed by 0 bases and the J gene end by 0 bases; junction bases not matched to a gene: 7. Germline-derived CDR1 and CDR2 are ENHRY and SYGVKD. This CDR3 region has 18 residues. CDR3 bases: TGTGCCATCAGTGAGTCTATGACAGGGGTGTCTAGCAATCAGCCCCAGCATTTT. It codes for CAISESMTGVSSNQPQHF.

The genes are TRBV6-5 and TRBJ2-7, with D perhaps TRBD1 (5 bases). Germline V gene lookup returns CDR1 MNHEY and CDR2 SVGAGI. V shed 0 bases and J shed 6 bases, with 9 bases lying between them. The CDR3 totals 13 residues. The CDR3 DNA follows: TGTGCCAGCAGTTACTCGGACATATTCGAGCAGTACTTC. Its translation is CASSYSDIFEQYF.

The chain couples TRBV2 to TRBJ1-2, with D maybe TRBD1 (6 bases). The germline CDR1 and CDR2 sequences are SNHLY and FYNNEI. CDR3 length equals 16 residues. Trimming took 4 bases from V and 3 from J, leaving 18 bases between them. The CDR3 nucleotides are TGTGCCAGCAGTGCGTTGACAGGAGGAAGGGACTATGGCTACACCTTC. It encodes CASSALTGGRDYGYTF.

CDR3 protein: CASSESSGGAHEQYF. CDR3 DNA sequence: TGTGCCAGCAGCGAATCTAGCGGGGGGGCCCACGAGCAGTACTTC. The chain links TRBV7-2 to TRBJ2-7; 12 positions match TRBD2. The J segment lost 5 bases and the V segment lost 5 bases, leaving 7 bases of the junction unmatched. The CDR3 sequence is 15 residues long. The germline gives CDR1 SGHTA, CDR2 FQGNSA.

The CDR3 sequence: CASFKLSITDGYTF. The CDR3 region has the DNA TGTGCCAGCTTTAAGCTTAGTATAACAGATGGCTACACCTTC. This chain connects TRBV6-5 to TRBJ1-2; D unresolved. This CDR3 comprises 14 residues. Germline CDR1 MNHEY, CDR2 SVGAGI. With 8 bases removed from V and 6 bases from J, the gap between germline ends came to 19 bases.

The CDR3 region is CASSLRPGPNTGELFF. As DNA, the CDR3 is TGTGCCAGCAGCTTAAGGCCGGGCCCGAACACCGGGGAGCTGTTTTTT. This chain connects TRBV7-6 to TRBJ2-2; unclear D gene. Trimming left V 2 bases short and J 0 bases short, with 10 bases between. Germline V gene lookup returns CDR1 SGHVS and CDR2 FNYEAQ. The CDR3 totals 16 residues.

The chain employs TRBV27 and TRBJ2-1, with D possibly being TRBD1 (6 bases). The V and J ends lost 6 bases and 8 bases respectively, with 17 bases between them. From germline, CDR1 is MNHEY and CDR2 SMNVEV (reference sequence). This CDR3 has 14 amino acids. CDR3 nucleotides: TGTGCCAGCAGCGCCCGGACAGCGGCCGATGAGCAGTTCTTC. This codes for CASSARTAADEQFF.

This clone was counted between two and nine times. V and J are TRBV2 and TRBJ1-4; 10 nucleotides align to TRBD1. The trim removed 6 bases at V and 3 bases at J, leaving 4 bases unmatched. From germline, CDR1 is SNHLY and CDR2 FYNNEI. CDR3 size: 15 residues. CDR3: CASRTGGRSNEKLFF. CDR3 coding DNA: TGTGCCAGCAGGACAGGGGGCAGATCTAATGAAAAACTGTTTTTT.

The chain is built from TRBV28 and TRBJ2-3, with a weak D call TRBD1 (6 bases). This CDR3 has 16 amino acids. CDR1 is MDHEN and CDR2 is SYDVKM in the germline V gene. V lost 6 bases and J lost 9, with 25 bases in between. CDR3 coding DNA: TGTGCCAGCAGGGCGAAACAAACGACAGGAAGGGGGACGCAGTATTTT. Its translation is CASRAKQTTGRGTQYF.

The chain joins TRBV24-1 to TRBJ1-4; 7 nucleotides match TRBD1. Trimming removed 2 bases from V and 4 bases from J; junction bases left unmatched: 3. The length of the CDR3 is 15 residues. Germline CDR1 and CDR2: KGHDR and SFDVKD. CDR3 sequence reads: CATSDSGGINEKLFF. The DNA for the CDR3 is TGTGCCACCAGTGATTCAGGGGGAATTAATGAAAAACTGTTTTTT.

V gene TRBV9 combines with J gene TRBJ2-3; TRBD2 matches at 8 bases. The CDR3 has 16 residues. With 3 bases clipped from V and 5 bases from J, the junction kept 11 bases outside the gene matches. CDR1 is SGDLS and CDR2 is YYNGEE in the germline V gene. Here the CDR3 DNA reads TGTGCCAGCAGCGAGAGCCCAGCGGGAGACAGAGATACGCAGTATTTT. Encoded protein: CASSESPAGDRDTQYF.

J is TRBJ2-5 and V is TRBV5-8; D uncertain. V dropped 4 bases and J dropped 2 bases, with 3 bases sitting between them. The CDR3 consists of 11 residues. Germline V gene data show CDR1 as SGHTS and CDR2 as YDEGEE. The DNA for the CDR3 is TGTGCCAGCAGCCCTCAAGAGACCCAGTACTTC. Translation: CASSPQETQYF.

V gene TRBV19 combines with J gene TRBJ2-7; 7 bases line up with TRBD2. The junction had 9 bases not matched to a gene; V was cut back by 6 bases and J by 1 base. The CDR3 is 15 residues long. CDR1 and CDR2 (germline): LNHDA, SQIVND (reference sequence). This CDR3 reads CASSNGQRGSYEQYF. The CDR3 nucleotides read TGTGCCAGTAGCAACGGCCAGCGGGGATCCTACGAGCAGTACTTC.

A few counts support this clone. V gene TRBV18 combines with J gene TRBJ2-4; perhaps TRBD1 as D (5 bases). Germline CDR1 reads KGHSH; CDR2 reads LQKENI. The CDR3 length is 15 residues. V lost 2 bases, J lost 7 bases, and 15 bases lay in between. CDR3 sequence: CASSPAQGNSNIQYF. The CDR3 DNA is TGTGCCAGCTCACCAGCCCAGGGTAATAGCAACATTCAGTACTTC. Supplemented by reference TRBV18 and TRBJ2-4, the full variable domain reads NAGVMQNPRHLVRRRGQEARLRCSPMKGHSHVYWYRQLPEEGLKFMVYLQKENIIDESGMPKERFSAEFPKEGPSILRIQQVVRGDSAAYFCASSPAQGNSNIQYFGAGTRLSVL.